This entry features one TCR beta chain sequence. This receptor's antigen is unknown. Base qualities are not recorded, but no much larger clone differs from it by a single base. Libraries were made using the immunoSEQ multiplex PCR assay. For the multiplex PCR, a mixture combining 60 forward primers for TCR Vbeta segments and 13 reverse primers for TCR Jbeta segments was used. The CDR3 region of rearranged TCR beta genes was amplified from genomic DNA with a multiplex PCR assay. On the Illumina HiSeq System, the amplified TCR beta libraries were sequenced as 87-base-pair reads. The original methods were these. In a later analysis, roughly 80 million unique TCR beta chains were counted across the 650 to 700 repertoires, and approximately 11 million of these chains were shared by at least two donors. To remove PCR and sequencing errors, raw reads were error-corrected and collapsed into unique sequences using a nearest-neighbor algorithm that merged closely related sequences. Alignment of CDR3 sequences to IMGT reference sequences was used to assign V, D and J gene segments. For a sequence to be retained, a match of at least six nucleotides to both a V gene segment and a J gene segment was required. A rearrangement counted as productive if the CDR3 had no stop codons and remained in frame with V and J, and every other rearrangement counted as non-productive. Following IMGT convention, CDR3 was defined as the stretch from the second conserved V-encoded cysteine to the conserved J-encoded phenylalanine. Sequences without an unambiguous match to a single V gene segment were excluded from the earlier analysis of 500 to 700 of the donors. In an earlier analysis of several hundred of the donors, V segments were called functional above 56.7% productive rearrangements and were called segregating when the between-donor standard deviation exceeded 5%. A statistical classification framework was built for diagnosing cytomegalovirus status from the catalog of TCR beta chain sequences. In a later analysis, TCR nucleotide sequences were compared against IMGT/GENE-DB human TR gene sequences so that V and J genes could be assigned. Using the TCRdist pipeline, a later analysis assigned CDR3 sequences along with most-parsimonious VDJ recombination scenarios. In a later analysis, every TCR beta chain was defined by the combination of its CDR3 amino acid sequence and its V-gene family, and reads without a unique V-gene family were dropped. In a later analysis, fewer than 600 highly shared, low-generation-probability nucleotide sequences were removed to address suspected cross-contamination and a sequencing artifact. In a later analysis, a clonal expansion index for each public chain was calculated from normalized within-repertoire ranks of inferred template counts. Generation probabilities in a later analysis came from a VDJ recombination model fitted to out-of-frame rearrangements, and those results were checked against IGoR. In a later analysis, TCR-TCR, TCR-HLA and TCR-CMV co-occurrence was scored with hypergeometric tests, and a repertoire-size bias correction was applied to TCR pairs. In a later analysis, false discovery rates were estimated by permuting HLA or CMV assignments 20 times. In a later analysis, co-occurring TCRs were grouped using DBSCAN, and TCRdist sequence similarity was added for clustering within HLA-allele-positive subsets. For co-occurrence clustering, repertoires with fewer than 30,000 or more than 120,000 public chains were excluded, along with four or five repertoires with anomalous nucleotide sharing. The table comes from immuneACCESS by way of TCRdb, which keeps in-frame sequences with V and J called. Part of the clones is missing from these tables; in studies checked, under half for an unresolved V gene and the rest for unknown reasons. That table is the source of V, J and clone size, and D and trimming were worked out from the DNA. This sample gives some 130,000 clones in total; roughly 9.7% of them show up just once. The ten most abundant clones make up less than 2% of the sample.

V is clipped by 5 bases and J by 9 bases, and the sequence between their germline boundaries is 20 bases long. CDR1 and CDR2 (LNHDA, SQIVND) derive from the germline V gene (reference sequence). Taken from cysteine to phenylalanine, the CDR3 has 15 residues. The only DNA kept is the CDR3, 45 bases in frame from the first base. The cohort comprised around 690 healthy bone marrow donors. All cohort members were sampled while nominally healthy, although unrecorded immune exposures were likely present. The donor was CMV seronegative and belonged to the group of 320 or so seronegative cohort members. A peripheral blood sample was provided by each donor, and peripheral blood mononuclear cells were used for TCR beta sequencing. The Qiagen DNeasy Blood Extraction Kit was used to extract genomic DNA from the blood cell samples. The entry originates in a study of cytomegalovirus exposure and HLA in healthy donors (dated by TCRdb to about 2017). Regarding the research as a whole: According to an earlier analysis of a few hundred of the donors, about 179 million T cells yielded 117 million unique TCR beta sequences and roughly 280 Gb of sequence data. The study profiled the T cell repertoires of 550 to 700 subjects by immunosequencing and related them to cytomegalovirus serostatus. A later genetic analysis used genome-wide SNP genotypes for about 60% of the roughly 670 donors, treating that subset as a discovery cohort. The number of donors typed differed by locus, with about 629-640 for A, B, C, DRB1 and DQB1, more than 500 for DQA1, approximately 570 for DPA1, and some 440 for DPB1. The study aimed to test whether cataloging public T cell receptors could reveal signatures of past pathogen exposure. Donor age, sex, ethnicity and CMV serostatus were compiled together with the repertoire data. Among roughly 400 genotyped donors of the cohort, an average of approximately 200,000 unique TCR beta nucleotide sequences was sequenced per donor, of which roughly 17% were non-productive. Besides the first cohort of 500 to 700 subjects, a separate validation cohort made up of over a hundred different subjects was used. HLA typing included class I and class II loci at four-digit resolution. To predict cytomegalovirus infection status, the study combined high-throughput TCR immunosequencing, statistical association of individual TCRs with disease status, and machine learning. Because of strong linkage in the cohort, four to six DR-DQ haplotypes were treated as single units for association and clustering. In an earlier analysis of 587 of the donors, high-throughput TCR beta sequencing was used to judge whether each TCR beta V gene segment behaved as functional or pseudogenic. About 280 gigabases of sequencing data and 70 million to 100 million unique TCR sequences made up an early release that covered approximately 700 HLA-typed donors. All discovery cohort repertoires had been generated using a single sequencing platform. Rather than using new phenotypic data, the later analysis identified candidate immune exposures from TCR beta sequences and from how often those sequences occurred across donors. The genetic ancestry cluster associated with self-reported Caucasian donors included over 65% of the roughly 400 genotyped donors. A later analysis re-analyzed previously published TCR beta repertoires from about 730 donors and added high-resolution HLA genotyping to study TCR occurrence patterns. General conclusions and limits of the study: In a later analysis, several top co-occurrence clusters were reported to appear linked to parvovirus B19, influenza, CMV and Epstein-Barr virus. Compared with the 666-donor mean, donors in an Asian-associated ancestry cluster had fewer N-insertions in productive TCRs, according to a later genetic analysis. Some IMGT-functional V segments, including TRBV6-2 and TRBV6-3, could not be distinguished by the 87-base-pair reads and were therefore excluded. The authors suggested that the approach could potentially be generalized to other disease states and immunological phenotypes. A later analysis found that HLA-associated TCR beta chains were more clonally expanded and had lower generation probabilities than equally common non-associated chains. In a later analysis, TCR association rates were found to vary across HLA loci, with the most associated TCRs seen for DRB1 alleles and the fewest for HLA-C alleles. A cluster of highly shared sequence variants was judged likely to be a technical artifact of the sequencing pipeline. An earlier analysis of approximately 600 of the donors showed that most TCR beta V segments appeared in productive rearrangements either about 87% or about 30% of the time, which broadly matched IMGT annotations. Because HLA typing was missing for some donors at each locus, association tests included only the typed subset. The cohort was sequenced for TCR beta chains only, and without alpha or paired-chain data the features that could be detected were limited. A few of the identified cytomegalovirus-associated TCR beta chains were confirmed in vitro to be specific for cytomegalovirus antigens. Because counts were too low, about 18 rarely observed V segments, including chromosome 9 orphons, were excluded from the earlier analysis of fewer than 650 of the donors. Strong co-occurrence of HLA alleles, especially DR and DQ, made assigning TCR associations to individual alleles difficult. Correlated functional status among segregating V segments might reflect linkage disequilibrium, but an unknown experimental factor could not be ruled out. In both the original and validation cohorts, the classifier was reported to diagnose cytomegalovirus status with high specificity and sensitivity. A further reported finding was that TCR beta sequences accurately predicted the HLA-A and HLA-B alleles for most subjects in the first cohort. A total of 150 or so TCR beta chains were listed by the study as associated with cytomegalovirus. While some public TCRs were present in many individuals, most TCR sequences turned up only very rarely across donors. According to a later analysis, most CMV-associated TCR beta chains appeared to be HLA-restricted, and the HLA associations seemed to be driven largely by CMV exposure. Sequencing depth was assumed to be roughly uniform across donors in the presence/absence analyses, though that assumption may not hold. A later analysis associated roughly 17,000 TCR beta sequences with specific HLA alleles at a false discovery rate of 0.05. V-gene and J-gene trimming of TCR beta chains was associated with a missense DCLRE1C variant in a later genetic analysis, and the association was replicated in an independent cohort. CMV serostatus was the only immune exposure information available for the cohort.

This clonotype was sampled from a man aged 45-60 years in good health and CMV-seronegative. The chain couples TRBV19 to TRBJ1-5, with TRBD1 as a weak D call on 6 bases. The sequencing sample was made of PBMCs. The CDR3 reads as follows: CASSGPEQGQRPQHF. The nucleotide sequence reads TGTGCCAGTAGTGGACCTGAGCAGGGGCAGCGGCCCCAGCATTTT. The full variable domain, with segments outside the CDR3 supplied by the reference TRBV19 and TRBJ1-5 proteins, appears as DGGITQSPKYLFRKEGQNVTLSCEQNLNHDAMYWYRQDPGQGLRLIYYSQIVNDFQKGDIAEGYSVSREKKESFPLTVTSAQKNPTAFYLCASSGPEQGQRPQHFGDGTRLSIL.